Below are 26 T cell receptor beta chains sequenced from a single sample in a study of blood T cell repertoires in COVID-19. Profiled with immunoSEQ multiplex PCR; TCRdb holds only in-frame clones, not every one. Here the sample spans some 140,000 clones, about four fifths being singletons. Specimen: PBMCs or T cells enriched from blood (not recorded which). The receptors shown here come from a man between 40 and 49 years old with acute COVID-19.

J is TRBJ2-1 and V is TRBV10-3, with D perhaps matching TRBD2 (5 bases). CDR3 length equals 13 residues. The V gene lost 0 bases and the J gene lost 8 bases, with 8 bases spanning the gap. Germline V gene data show CDR1 as ENHRY and CDR2 as SYGVKD. CDR3 sequence (DNA): TGTGCCATCAGTGAGTCGGACTGGGATGAGCAGTTCTTC. Its protein is CAISESDWDEQFF.

The chain joins TRBV6-2 or TRBV6-3 to TRBJ1-6; D remains unclear. This CDR3 is 15 amino acids long. From germline, CDR1 is MNHEY and CDR2 SVGEGT. V lost 3 bases to trimming and J lost 12 bases, with 18 bases between them. The CDR3 loop reads CASSYDQDFTQPLHF. In DNA form, the CDR3 reads TGTGCCAGCAGTTATGATCAGGATTTCACCCAACCCCTCCACTTT.

This clone showed up just a few times. This chain uses TRBV6-2 or TRBV6-3 with TRBJ2-5, with D maybe TRBD1 (5 bases). CDR3 length equals 15 residues. Germline loops: CDR1 MNHEY, CDR2 SVGEGT. V was cut by 4 bases and J by 4 bases, with 16 bases left in between. The CDR3, as DNA: TGTGCCAGCAGTTTGTCTCAGGGCGTAAGAGAGACCCAGTACTTC. This translates into CASSLSQGVRETQYF.

The chain links TRBV4-1 to TRBJ1-4; D not resolved. Germline lookup yields CDR1 MGHRA and CDR2 YSYEKL. The CDR3 sequence is 15 residues long. V was shortened by 2 bases and J by 8 bases, with 15 bases between the two germline ends. The CDR3 DNA reads as TGCGCCAGCAGCCAACGCTGGGTAGAGGAGGAAAAACTGTTTTTT. Amino acid sequence: CASSQRWVEEEKLFF.

The V gene is TRBV19, the J gene TRBJ2-5, with 7 bases that match TRBD2. Germline V gives CDR1 LNHDA, CDR2 SQIVND (reference sequence). Trimming took 4 bases from V and 2 from J; bases not matched to a gene: 7. The CDR3 totals 15 residues. CDR3 coding DNA: TGTGCCAGTAGTACGCCCGGGGGGACGCAAGAGACCCAGTACTTC. It is translated as CASSTPGGTQETQYF. Full variable domain (missing parts from reference TRBV19 and TRBJ2-5): DGGITQSPKYLFRKEGQNVTLSCEQNLNHDAMYWYRQDPGQGLRLIYYSQIVNDFQKGDIAEGYSVSREKKESFPLTVTSAQKNPTAFYLCASSTPGGTQETQYFGPGTRLLVL.

The chain has TRBV19 and TRBJ1-1, with D perhaps TRBD1 (5 bases). Germline V gene data show CDR1 as LNHDA and CDR2 as SQIVND (reference sequence). The CDR3 is 14 amino acids. V lost 7 bases to trimming and J lost 2 bases, with 14 bases between them. CDR3 loop: CASMTARGNTEAFF. CDR3 sequence (DNA): TGTGCCAGTATGACAGCCAGAGGAAACACTGAAGCTTTCTTT.

This chain joins TRBV11-2 and TRBJ2-1; 9 bases align to TRBD2. The CDR3 is 15 amino acids. V shed 2 bases, J shed 9 bases, and the junction held 8 bases outside the gene matches. Germline V CDR1 and CDR2: SGHAT, FQNNGV. The CDR3 region has the DNA TGTGCCAGCAGCTTATCCAGCGGGGGGCGCGGTGAGCAGTTCTTC. This encodes CASSLSSGGRGEQFF.

This sequence joins TRBV25-1 and TRBJ2-1; 7 bases align to TRBD1. This CDR3 comprises 17 residues. With 5 bases clipped from V and 1 base from J, the junction kept 11 bases outside the gene matches. The V gene's germline CDR1 is MGHDK and CDR2 SYGVNS. The DNA of the CDR3 is TGTGCCAGCAGTCCATTAACAGGGGTAGTTTCCTACAATGAGCAGTTCTTC. Translation: CASSPLTGVVSYNEQFF.

V is TRBV29-1 and J is TRBJ2-5; 7 bases map to TRBD2. The ends lost 6 bases at V and 5 bases at J; junction bases unmatched: 12. CDR1 is SQVTM and CDR2 is ANQGSEA in the germline V gene. CDR3 size: 14 residues. The CDR3 sequence: CSVPREGSEETQYF. CDR3 nucleotides: TGCAGCGTCCCCAGGGAGGGGTCGGAGGAGACCCAGTACTTC.

CDR3 amino acids: CASSSSRDRGDSPLHF. CDR3 DNA: TGTGCCAGCAGCTCATCCCGGGACAGGGGGGATTCACCCCTCCACTTT. The V call is TRBV7-6, the J call TRBJ1-6; 11 nucleotides match TRBD1. The CDR3 has 16 amino acids. Unmatched junction bases numbered 7, after V lost 4 bases and J lost 8 bases. CDR1 is SGHVS and CDR2 is FNYEAQ in the germline V gene.

This sequence joins TRBV5-4 and TRBJ2-1, with a tentative D call TRBD2 (5 bases). The CDR3 runs to 16 residues. V lost 4 bases and J lost 0, with 14 bases in between. The V gene's germline CDR1 is SGHNT and CDR2 YYREEE (reference sequence). This CDR3 reads CASSLSRETSYNEQFF. The CDR3 nucleotides are TGTGCCAGCAGCCTATCTCGGGAAACCTCCTACAATGAGCAGTTCTTC.

The V and J genes are TRBV15 and TRBJ1-1, with 12 bases matching TRBD1. Trimming at V came to 5 bases and at J to 1 base, leaving 2 bases not matched to a gene. The V gene's germline CDR1 is LNHNV and CDR2 YYDKDF (reference sequence). The CDR3 covers 15 residues. The chain's CDR3 is CATSGDRGPNTEAFF. The DNA of the CDR3 is TGTGCCACCAGCGGGGACAGGGGGCCGAACACTGAAGCTTTCTTT.

The chain is built from TRBV19 and TRBJ2-5, with D possibly matching TRBD2 (5 bases). The CDR3 has 13 residues. CDR1 LNHDA and CDR2 SQIVND come from the germline V gene (reference sequence). Trimming left V 7 bases short and J 8 bases short, with 17 bases between. The CDR3 sequence: CASMGSVAKTQYF. In DNA, the CDR3 is TGTGCCAGTATGGGAAGTGTAGCGAAAACCCAGTACTTC.

The rearrangement links TRBV27 to TRBJ2-2, with 7 bases aligning to TRBD1. Germline-derived CDR1 and CDR2 are MNHEY and SMNVEV (reference sequence). J gave up 4 bases and V 3 bases, and 8 bases lay outside the gene matches. The length of the CDR3 is 16 residues. CDR3 nucleotide sequence: TGTGCCAGCAGTTTTGGCGGACAGGACTCCACCGGGGAGCTGTTTTTT. This codes for CASSFGGQDSTGELFF.

The rearrangement joins TRBV30 to TRBJ1-2; D gene unclear. Per germline, CDR1 GTSNPN and CDR2 SVGIG (reference sequence). This CDR3 is 13 amino acids long. V lost 0 bases and J 8 bases, leaving 13 bases between the germline ends. CDR3 in DNA: TGTGCCTGGAGTGTAGCCAGCGAGCTCGGCTACACCTTC. It yields the protein CAWSVASELGYTF.

The rearrangement joins TRBV11-2 to TRBJ2-5; TRBD1 agrees at 8 bases. The CDR3 has 15 residues. J lost 2 bases, V lost 4 bases, and 6 bases had no gene match. CDR1 and CDR2 (germline): SGHAT, FQNNGV. CDR3 protein: CASSSQGAPQETQYF. CDR3 nucleotides: TGTGCCAGCAGCTCCCAGGGGGCTCCTCAAGAGACCCAGTACTTC.

This chain uses TRBV2 with TRBJ1-2; D may be TRBD1 (6 bases). Trimming pared 4 bases from V and 4 bases from J, leaving 13 bases between. The CDR3 sequence is 14 residues long. CDR1 is SNHLY and CDR2 is FYNNEI in the germline V gene. The CDR3 here is CASSGSGTIYGYTF. CDR3 nucleotides: TGTGCCAGCAGTGGATCCGGGACAATCTATGGCTACACCTTC.

This sequence joins TRBV4-3 and TRBJ1-4; tentative D call: TRBD1 (6 bases). The CDR3 totals 15 residues. Germline V gene lookup returns CDR1 LGHNA and CDR2 YSLEER. The V end was cut by 2 bases, the J end by 1 base, with 8 bases between. Written as DNA, the CDR3 is TGCGCCAGCAGCCAAAAGGACAGAACTAATGAAAAACTGTTTTTT. It is translated as CASSQKDRTNEKLFF.

This sequence joins TRBV20-1 and TRBJ1-1, with 10 bases lining up with TRBD1. From germline, CDR1 is DFQATT and CDR2 SNEGSKA (reference sequence). V gave up 3 bases and J gave up 5 bases; unmatched junction bases: 6. The CDR3 spans 14 residues. This CDR3 is CSASGTGVWTEAFF. The CDR3 DNA sequence: TGCAGTGCTAGTGGGACAGGGGTGTGGACTGAAGCTTTCTTT.

There are a few counts of this clone. The J gene is TRBJ2-2, the V gene TRBV7-9; 8 bases match TRBD2. The CDR3 sequence is 17 residues long. The junction had 5 bases not matched to a gene; V was cut back by 0 bases and J by 2 bases. Germline values: CDR1 SEHNR, CDR2 FQNEAQ (reference sequence). CDR3 region: CASSLADSGANTGELFF. The CDR3 DNA sequence: TGTGCCAGCAGCTTAGCGGATAGCGGGGCAAACACCGGGGAGCTGTTTTTT.

The chain links TRBV4-2 to TRBJ1-6; 8 bases are shared with TRBD1. This CDR3 spans 16 amino acids. With 1 base clipped from V and 9 bases from J, the junction kept 8 bases outside the gene matches. Germline V CDR1 and CDR2: LGHNA, YNFKEQ. CDR3 protein: CASSQVIGQGPSPLHF. CDR3 nucleotide sequence: TGTGCCAGCAGCCAAGTTATAGGACAGGGACCTTCACCCCTCCACTTT.

V and J are TRBV5-1 and TRBJ2-3; TRBD1 aligns across 8 bases. Unmatched junction bases numbered 2, after V lost 3 bases and J lost 2 bases. CDR3 length: 14 amino acids. Looked up from germline, CDR1 is SGHRS and CDR2 is YFSETQ. The CDR3 region is CASSSTGDTDTQYF. The CDR3 DNA is TGCGCCAGCAGCTCGACAGGGGACACAGATACGCAGTATTTT.

To note about this clone: The junction departs from germline at one end; a sequencing error may be responsible. V and J are TRBV7-8 and TRBJ1-6; D remains ambiguous. Germline CDR1 reads SGHVS; CDR2 reads FQNEAQ. The CDR3 consists of 12 residues. The CDR3 nucleotides are TGTGCCAGCAGCCGAGGGTCTGAGTCTTTCTACTTT. Translated, it gives CASSRGSESFYF.

CDR3 residues: CASSYSRGSFEQYF. The CDR3, as DNA: TGTGCCAGCAGTTACAGTAGGGGGTCTTTTGAGCAGTACTTC. This chain uses TRBV6-5 with TRBJ2-7, with a tentative D call TRBD1 (6 bases). The CDR3 is 14 residues long. V dropped 2 bases and J dropped 7 bases, with 15 bases sitting between them. Germline CDR1 is MNHEY and CDR2 is SVGAGI.

This clone occurred a few times. The rearrangement uses TRBV28 and TRBJ1-2; D gene uncertain. The CDR3 spans 12 residues. Trimming shortened V by 5 bases and J by 8 bases, and 12 bases separated the two germline ends. Germline values: CDR1 MDHEN, CDR2 SYDVKM. The CDR3 region is CASSRTTRGYTF. The CDR3 DNA reads TGTGCCAGCAGTCGAACTACTAGAGGCTACACCTTC.

The chain has TRBV2 and TRBJ1-2, with D possibly being TRBD1 (5 bases). With 7 bases removed from V and 4 bases from J, the gap between germline ends came to 16 bases. The germline gives CDR1 SNHLY, CDR2 FYNNEI. The CDR3 is 14 residues long. The CDR3 reads CASKAQGSGYGYTF. In DNA form, the CDR3 reads TGTGCCAGCAAAGCCCAGGGCTCCGGCTATGGCTACACCTTC.